The present entry profiles one TCR beta chain with its context. Which antigen it targets is not known. No base quality information exists; no much larger clone differs at one position. Deletion took 2 bases off V and 2 bases off J, with a span of 18 bases between the germline ends. From the cysteine through the phenylalanine, the CDR3 covers 17 amino acids. Only CDR3 DNA remains: 51 bases, in frame from the first base. Based on the germline V gene, the CDR1 and CDR2 sequences are KGHSH and LQKENI. Patients with a history of autoimmune disease or receiving systemic immunosuppression were excluded from the trial. Peripheral blood for TCR sequencing was collected from all dose cohorts at baseline, on cycle 4 day 1, and on cycle 7 day 1. The samples were taken from a phase I, first-in-human, multicenter, open-label dose-escalation trial of ivuxolimab. The trial enrolled adults with locally advanced or metastatic head and neck squamous cell, hepatocellular, melanoma or renal cell carcinoma. Before TCR sequencing, CD4+ and CD8+ T cells were separately sorted from peripheral blood.

This sample is part of a study of OX40 agonist ivuxolimab in advanced cancers. Background for the entire study: The costimulatory receptor OX40 (CD134) was targeted by ivuxolimab, a fully human IgG2 agonistic monoclonal antibody. Intravenous ivuxolimab was administered to patients every 2 weeks at six dose levels: 0.01, 0.1, 0.3, 1.5, 3 and 10 mg/kg. Of the roughly 52 dose-escalation patients, hepatocellular carcinoma was present in approximately 20, melanoma in approximately 15, renal cell carcinoma in 9 and head and neck cancer in 9. In the dose-escalation cohort, 75% to 90% of patients were male, and the mean age was roughly 56 years with a range of roughly 20 to 80. Prior anti-PD-1, anti-PD-L1 or anti-CTLA-4 therapy was permitted, and about 40% of dose-escalation patients had received checkpoint inhibitors. Partial responses occurred in three dose-escalation patients: two with cutaneous melanoma and one with hepatocellular carcinoma. Peripheral TCRbeta sequencing was intended to test whether TCR sequence diversity was altered and clonal T-cell expansion was caused by ivuxolimab. The paper covers the monotherapy dose-escalation part of the phase I ivuxolimab trial, which included N of about 50 patients.

Genomic DNA was extracted from sorted cells for sequencing of the TCRbeta CDR3 region. The immunoSEQ Assay was used for sequencing of TCRbeta CDR3 regions. The table was pulled from immuneACCESS by TCRdb, which kept in-frame rearrangements only. Such tables lose some clones; where checked, under half of the loss comes from unresolved V genes, and the rest has no known cause. The sample table lists 55,000 to 90,000 clones, around 86% of them with a count of one. The leading ten clones occupy about 0.42% of the sample. What the work shows at the level of the full study, not this receptor alone: At doses of 0.1 to 3.0 mg/kg, clonal expansion of both CD4+ and CD8+ blood T cells was observed from baseline to week 6. The antigen specificity of the clonally expanded peripheral T cells was not determined. Low levels of normalized T-cell clonal expansion were also seen in some patients who did not respond. Partial responders in the 0.1-3.0 mg/kg groups had among the lowest normalized peripheral clonal expansion, especially among CD8+ T cells. On average, CD8+ T cells showed more expanded clones than CD4+ T cells after ivuxolimab.

The sequence is built from TRBV18 and TRBJ1-1; TRBD1 is a possible D gene, resting on 5 matching bases. The sample in question was CD4+ or CD8+ T cells sorted from blood, obtained in a trial of the OX40 agonist ivuxolimab. This sequence was found in an adult with an advanced solid tumor such as melanoma, head and neck, liver or kidney cancer. The CDR3 has the sequence CASSPGGGFGGNTEAFF. In nucleotide form, the sequence is TGTGCCAGCTCACCAGGGGGAGGGTTCGGTGGAAACACTGAAGCTTTCTTT.